Detailed here is one T cell receptor (beta chain). The antigen remains undetermined. This entry belongs to a study of shared clonotypes between healthy human individuals. Broader study findings: Genetic and exposure-history diversity was limited by the few donors. Naive subsets tended to show greater estimated richness than memory subsets. Generation probabilities were higher for clonotypes shared across all four sorted-subset donors than for unshared ones.

CD45RO-negative, CCR7-selected cells formed the naive CD8 fraction, which excluded terminally differentiated effector memory CD45RA+ cells. Once extracted for a subset, genomic DNA was divided evenly among several immunoSEQ plates. Sequencing was performed with immunoSEQ multiplex PCR; in TCRdb, only in-frame clones are kept and a portion is missing. The sample includes some 630,000 clones, approximately 96% of them seen just once. The V and J ends lost 2 bases and 3 bases, in that order; junction bases with no gene match: 11. Per the germline V gene, CDR1 is SGHDT and CDR2 is YYEEEE. The CDR3 runs 16 residues.

V is TRBV5-6 and J is TRBJ2-7, with 7 nucleotides matching TRBD2. This clonotype was sampled from a woman in her twenties or thirties in good health. Sequenced material: naive CD8+ T cells sorted from blood. CDR3 bases: TGTGCCAGCAGCTTTTTTGGGTCCAGCGGGATCTACGAGCAGTACTTC. Protein product: CASSFFGSSGIYEQYF. Full variable domain (remainder filled in from reference TRBV5-6 and TRBJ2-7): DAGVTQSPTHLIKTRGQQVTLRCSPKSGHDTVSWYQQALGQGPQFIFQYYEEEERQRGNFPDRFSGHQFPNYSSELNVNALLLGDSALYLCASSFFGSSGIYEQYFGPGTRLTVT.